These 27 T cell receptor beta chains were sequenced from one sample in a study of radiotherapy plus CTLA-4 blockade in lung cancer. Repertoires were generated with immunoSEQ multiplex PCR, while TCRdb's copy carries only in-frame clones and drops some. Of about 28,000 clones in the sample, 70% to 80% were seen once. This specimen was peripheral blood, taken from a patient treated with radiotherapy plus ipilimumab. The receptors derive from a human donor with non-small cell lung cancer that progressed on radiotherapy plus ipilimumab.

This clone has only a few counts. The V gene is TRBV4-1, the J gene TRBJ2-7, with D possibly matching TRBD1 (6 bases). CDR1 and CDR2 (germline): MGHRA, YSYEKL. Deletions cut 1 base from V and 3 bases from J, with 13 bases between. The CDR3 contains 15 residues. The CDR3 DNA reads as TGCGCCAGCAGCCAAGGTCTTCAGGGGAGCTACGAGCAGTACTTC. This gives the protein CASSQGLQGSYEQYF.

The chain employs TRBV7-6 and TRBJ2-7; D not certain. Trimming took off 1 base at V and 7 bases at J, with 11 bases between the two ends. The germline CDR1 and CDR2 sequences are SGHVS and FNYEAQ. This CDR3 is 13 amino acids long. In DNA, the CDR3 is TGTGCCAGCAGCTTAGATAGGGTGAGGGAGCAGTACTTC. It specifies CASSLDRVREQYF.

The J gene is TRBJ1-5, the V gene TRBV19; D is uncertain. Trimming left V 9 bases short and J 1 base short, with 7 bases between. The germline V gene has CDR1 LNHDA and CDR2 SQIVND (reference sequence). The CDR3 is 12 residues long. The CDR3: CASGVSNQPQHF. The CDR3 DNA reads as TGTGCCAGCGGGGTAAGCAATCAGCCCCAGCATTTT. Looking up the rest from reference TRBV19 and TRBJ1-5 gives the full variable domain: DGGITQSPKYLFRKEGQNVTLSCEQNLNHDAMYWYRQDPGQGLRLIYYSQIVNDFQKGDIAEGYSVSREKKESFPLTVTSAQKNPTAFYLCASGVSNQPQHFGDGTRLSIL.

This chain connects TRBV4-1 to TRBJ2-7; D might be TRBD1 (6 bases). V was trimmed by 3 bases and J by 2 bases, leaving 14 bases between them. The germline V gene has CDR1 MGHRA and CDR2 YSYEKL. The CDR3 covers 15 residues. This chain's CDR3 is CASSQGASPAYEQYF. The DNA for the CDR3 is TGCGCCAGCAGCCAGGGGGCTTCGCCGGCCTACGAGCAGTACTTC.

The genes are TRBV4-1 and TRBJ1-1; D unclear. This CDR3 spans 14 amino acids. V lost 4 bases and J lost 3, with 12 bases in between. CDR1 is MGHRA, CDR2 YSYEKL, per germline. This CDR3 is CASSRSEMDTEAFF. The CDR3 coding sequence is TGCGCCAGCAGCCGAAGCGAAATGGACACTGAAGCTTTCTTT.

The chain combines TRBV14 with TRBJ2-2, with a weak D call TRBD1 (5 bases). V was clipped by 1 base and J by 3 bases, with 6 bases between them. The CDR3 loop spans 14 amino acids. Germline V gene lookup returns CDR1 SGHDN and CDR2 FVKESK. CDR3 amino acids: CASSQVGDTGELFF. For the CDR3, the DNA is TGTGCCAGCAGCCAAGTAGGGGACACCGGGGAGCTGTTTTTT. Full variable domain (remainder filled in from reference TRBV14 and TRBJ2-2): EAGVTQFPSHSVIEKGQTVTLRCDPISGHDNLYWYRRVMGKEIKFLLHFVKESKQDESGMPNNRFLAERTGGTYSTLKVQPAELEDSGVYFCASSQVGDTGELFFGEGSRLTVL.

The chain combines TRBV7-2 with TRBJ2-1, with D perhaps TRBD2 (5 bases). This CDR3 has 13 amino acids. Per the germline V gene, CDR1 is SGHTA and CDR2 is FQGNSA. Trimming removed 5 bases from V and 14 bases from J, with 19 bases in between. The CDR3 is CASSLENGAGEFF. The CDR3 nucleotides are TGTGCCAGCAGCCTTGAAAACGGCGCCGGGGAGTTCTTC.

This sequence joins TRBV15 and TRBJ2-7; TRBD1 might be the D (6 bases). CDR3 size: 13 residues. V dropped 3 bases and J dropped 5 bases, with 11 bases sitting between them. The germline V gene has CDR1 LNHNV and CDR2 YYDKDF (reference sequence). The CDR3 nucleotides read TGTGCCACCAGCAGGCCAGGGGTCCACGAGCAGTACTTC. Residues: CATSRPGVHEQYF.

The CDR3 here is CASSQDEQGASGYTF. The CDR3 nucleotides read TGCGCCAGCAGCCAAGATGAACAGGGGGCTTCTGGCTACACCTTC. The genes are TRBV4-3 and TRBJ1-2; 9 bases agree with TRBD1. V lost 0 bases and J lost 7; bases outside the gene matches: 6. Germline V gives CDR1 LGHNA, CDR2 YSLEER. The CDR3 runs 15 residues.

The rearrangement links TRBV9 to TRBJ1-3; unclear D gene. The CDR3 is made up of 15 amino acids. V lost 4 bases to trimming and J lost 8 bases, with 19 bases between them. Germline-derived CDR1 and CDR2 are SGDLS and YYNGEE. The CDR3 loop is CASSPGEGLVDTIYF. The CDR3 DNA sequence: TGTGCCAGCAGCCCAGGAGAGGGTCTAGTAGACACCATATATTTT.

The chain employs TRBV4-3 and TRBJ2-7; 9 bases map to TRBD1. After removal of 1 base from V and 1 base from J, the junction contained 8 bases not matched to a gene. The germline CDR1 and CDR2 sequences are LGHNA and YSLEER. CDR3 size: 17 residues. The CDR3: CASSQVLGTGTSYEQYF. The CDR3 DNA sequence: TGCGCCAGCAGCCAAGTCCTTGGGACAGGGACTTCCTACGAGCAGTACTTC.

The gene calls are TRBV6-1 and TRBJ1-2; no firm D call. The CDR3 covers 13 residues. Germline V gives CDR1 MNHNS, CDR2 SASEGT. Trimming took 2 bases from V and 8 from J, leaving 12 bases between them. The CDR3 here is CASSERKRTGYTF. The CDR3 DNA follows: TGTGCCAGCAGTGAAAGGAAACGTACCGGCTACACCTTC.

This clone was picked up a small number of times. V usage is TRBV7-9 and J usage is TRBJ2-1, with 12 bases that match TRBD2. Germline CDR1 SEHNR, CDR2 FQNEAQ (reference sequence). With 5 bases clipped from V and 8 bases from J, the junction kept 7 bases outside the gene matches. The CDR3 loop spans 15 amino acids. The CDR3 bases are TGTGCCAGCAGCCCGCTAGCGGGAGGGCCCCATGAGCAGTTCTTC. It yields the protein CASSPLAGGPHEQFF. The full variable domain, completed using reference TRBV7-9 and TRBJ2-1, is DTGVSQNPRHKITKRGQNVTFRCDPISEHNRLYWYRQTLGQGPEFLTYFQNEAQLEKSRLLSDRFSAERPKGSFSTLEIQRTEQGDSAMYLCASSPLAGGPHEQFFGPGTRLTVL.

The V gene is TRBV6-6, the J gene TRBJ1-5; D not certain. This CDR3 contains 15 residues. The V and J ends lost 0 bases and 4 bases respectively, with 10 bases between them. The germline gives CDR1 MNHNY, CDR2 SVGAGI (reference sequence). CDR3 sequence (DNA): TGTGCCAGCAGTTACTCGAGGGCGGGGAATCAGCCCCAGCATTTT. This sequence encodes CASSYSRAGNQPQHF.

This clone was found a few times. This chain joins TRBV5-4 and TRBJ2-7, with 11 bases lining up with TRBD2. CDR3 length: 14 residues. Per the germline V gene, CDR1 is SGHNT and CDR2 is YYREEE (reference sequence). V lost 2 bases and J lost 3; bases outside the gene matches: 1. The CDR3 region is CASSFGTSGYEQYF. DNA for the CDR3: TGTGCCAGCAGCTTCGGGACTAGCGGCTACGAGCAGTACTTC.

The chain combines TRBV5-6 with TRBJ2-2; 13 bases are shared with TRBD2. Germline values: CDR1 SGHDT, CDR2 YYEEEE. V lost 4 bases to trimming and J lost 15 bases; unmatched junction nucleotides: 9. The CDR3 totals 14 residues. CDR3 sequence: CASSADTSGRVVFF. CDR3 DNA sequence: TGTGCCAGCAGCGCCGACACTAGCGGGAGGGTGGTGTTTTTT.

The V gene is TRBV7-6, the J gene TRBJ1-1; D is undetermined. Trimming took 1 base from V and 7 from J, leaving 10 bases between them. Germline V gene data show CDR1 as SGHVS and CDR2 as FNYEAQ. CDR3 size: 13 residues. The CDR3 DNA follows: TGTGCCAGCAGCTTAGGCCCCTGGAGTGAAGCTTTCTTT. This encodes CASSLGPWSEAFF.

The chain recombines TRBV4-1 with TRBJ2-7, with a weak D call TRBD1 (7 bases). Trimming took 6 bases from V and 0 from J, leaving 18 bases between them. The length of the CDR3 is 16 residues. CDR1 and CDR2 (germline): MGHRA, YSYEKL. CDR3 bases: TGCGCCAGCAGACTAATCCCAGGGGGGATCTCCTACGAGCAGTACTTC. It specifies CASRLIPGGISYEQYF.

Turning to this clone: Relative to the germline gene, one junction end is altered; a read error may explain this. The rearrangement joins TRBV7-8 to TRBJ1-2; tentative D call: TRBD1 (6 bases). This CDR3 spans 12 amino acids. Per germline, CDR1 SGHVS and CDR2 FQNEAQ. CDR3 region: CASSLGGGPPYF. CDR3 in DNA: TGTGCCAGCAGCTTAGGGGGGGGCCCACCTTACTTC.

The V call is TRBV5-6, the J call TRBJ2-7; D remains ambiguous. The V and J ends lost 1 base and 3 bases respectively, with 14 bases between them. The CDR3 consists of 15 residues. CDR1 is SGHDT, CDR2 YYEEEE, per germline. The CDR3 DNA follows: TGTGCCAGCAGCTTGCGAAGGATATGGAACTACGAGCAGTACTTC. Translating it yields CASSLRRIWNYEQYF.

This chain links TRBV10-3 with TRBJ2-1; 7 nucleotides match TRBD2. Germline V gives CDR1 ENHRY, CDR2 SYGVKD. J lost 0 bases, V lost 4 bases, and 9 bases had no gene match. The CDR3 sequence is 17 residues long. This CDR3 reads CAISGGLAESSYNEQFF. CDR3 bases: TGTGCCATCAGTGGAGGGCTAGCGGAGAGCTCCTACAATGAGCAGTTCTTC.

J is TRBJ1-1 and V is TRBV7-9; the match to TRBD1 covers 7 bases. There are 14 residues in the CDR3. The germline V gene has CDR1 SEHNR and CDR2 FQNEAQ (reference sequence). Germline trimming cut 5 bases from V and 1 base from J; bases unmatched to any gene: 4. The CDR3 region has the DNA TGTGCCAGCAGCCTCCGGGACAGGAACACTGAAGCTTTCTTT. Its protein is CASSLRDRNTEAFF.

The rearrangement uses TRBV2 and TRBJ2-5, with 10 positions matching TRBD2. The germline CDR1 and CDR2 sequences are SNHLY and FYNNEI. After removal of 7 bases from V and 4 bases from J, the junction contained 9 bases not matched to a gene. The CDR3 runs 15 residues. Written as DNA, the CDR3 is TGTGCCAGCAATCTAGCGGGAGAATGGCGAGAGACCCAGTACTTC. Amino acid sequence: CASNLAGEWRETQYF.

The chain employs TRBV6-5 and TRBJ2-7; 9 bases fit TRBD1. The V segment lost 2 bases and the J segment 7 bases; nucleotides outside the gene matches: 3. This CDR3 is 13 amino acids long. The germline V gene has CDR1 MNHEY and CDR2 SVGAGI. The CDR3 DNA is TGTGCCAGCAGTTACGGGACAGGGTGGGAGCAGTACTTC. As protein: CASSYGTGWEQYF.

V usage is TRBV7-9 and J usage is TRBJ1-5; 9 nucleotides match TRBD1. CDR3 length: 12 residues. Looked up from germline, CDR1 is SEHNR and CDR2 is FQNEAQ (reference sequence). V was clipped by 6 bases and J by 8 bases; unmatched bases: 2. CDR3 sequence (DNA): TGTGCCAGCAGACAGGGGGCGAAGCCCCAGCATTTT. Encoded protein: CASRQGAKPQHF.

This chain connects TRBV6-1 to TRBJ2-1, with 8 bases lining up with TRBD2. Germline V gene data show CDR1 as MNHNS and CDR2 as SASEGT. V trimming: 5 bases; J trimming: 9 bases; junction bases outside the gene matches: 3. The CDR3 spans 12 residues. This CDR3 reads CASSPGGGEQFF. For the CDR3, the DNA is TGTGCCAGCAGTCCCGGGGGGGGTGAGCAGTTCTTC.

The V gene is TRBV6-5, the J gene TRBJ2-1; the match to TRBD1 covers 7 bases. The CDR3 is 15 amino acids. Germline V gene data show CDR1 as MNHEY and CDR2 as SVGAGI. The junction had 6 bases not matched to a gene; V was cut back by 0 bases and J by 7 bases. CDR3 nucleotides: TGTGCCAGCAGTTACTCTACGACAGGGCGGAATGAGCAGTTCTTC. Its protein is CASSYSTTGRNEQFF.